This passage covers 26 T cell receptor beta chains from one sample sequenced in a study of cytomegalovirus exposure and HLA in healthy donors. PCR used 60 Vbeta primers and 13 Jbeta primers. The data were produced by immunoSEQ multiplex PCR, yet TCRdb's version contains in-frame clones alone and is incomplete. The sample has approximately 220,000 clones; more than 65% are singletons. The sequenced material came from PBMCs. The receptors stem from a man aged 18 to 30 in good health and CMV-seronegative.

The V and J genes are TRBV28 and TRBJ2-2; D might be TRBD2 (5 bases). CDR1 and CDR2 from the germline V gene are MDHEN and SYDVKM. Between the trimmed V and J ends, which lost 1 base and 7 bases, there was a span of 10 bases. CDR3 length: 14 residues. CDR3 DNA: TGTGCCAGCAGTTTATCGGGCGCGGGCGGGGAGCTGTTTTTT. It encodes CASSLSGAGGELFF. Supplemented by reference TRBV28 and TRBJ2-2, the full variable domain reads DVKVTQSSRYLVKRTGEKVFLECVQDMDHENMFWYRQDPGLGLRLIYFSYDVKMKEKGDIPEGYSVSREKKERFSLILESASTNQTSMYLCASSLSGAGGELFFGEGSRLTVL.

The sample holds one count of this clone. The CDR3 DNA is TGTGCCAGCAGCTCCAGGGGCTCCTACGAGCAGTACTTC. This encodes CASSSRGSYEQYF. The chain carries TRBV7-6 and TRBJ2-7; weak D call: TRBD1 (6 bases). Germline-derived CDR1 and CDR2 are SGHVS and FNYEAQ. The CDR3 extends over 13 amino acids. V gave up 4 bases and J gave up 0 bases, with 7 bases separating them.

V usage is TRBV28 and J usage is TRBJ2-5; the D gene is possibly TRBD2 (7 bases). This CDR3 is built from 15 residues. V dropped 5 bases and J dropped 5 bases, with 18 bases sitting between them. Germline CDR1 is MDHEN and CDR2 is SYDVKM. The CDR3 nucleotides are TGTGCCAGCAGTGCCCCACGGGGGGCTCGGGAGACCCAGTACTTC. This codes for CASSAPRGARETQYF.

The rearrangement links TRBV6-1 to TRBJ1-2, with TRBD1 matching over 7 bases. CDR1 and CDR2 (germline): MNHNS, SASEGT. V shed 4 bases, J shed 2 bases, and the junction held 7 bases outside the gene matches. The CDR3 has 15 residues. The CDR3 loop is CASSATGTVNYGYTF. In DNA, the CDR3 is TGTGCCAGCAGTGCGACCGGGACAGTGAACTATGGCTACACCTTC.

V gene TRBV5-3 combines with J gene TRBJ2-7; no reliable D call. TRBV5-3 is an ORF for which the function is uncertain. This CDR3 is 14 amino acids long. Trimming left V 3 bases short and J 0 bases short, with 10 bases between. CDR3 in amino acids: CARSCFRLSYEQYF. The CDR3 nucleotides read TGTGCCAGAAGCTGCTTTAGACTCTCCTACGAGCAGTACTTC.

The chain links TRBV7-9 to TRBJ2-5; 7 bases line up with TRBD1. The J call may be faulty, since TRBJ2-7 better matches the DNA end. CDR3 length: 13 amino acids. CDR1 and CDR2 (germline): SEHNR, FQNEAQ (reference sequence). The CDR3 here is CASRPQGPYEQYF. The CDR3 coding sequence is TGTGCCAGCAGGCCACAGGGGCCCTACGAGCAGTACTTC.

The chain links TRBV6-1 to TRBJ1-5; D is undetermined. The V and J ends lost 3 bases and 0 bases respectively, with 6 bases between them. Germline CDR1 reads MNHNS; CDR2 reads SASEGT. There are 14 residues in the CDR3. Written as DNA, the CDR3 is TGTGCCAGCAGTGACCCACATAGCAATCAGCCCCAGCATTTT. Translating it yields CASSDPHSNQPQHF.

V gene TRBV9 combines with J gene TRBJ1-5, with D unresolved. Trimming removed 0 bases at V and 2 bases at J, with 9 bases between. The CDR3 has 15 amino acids. Germline V lookup: CDR1 SGDLS, CDR2 YYNGEE. For the CDR3, the DNA is TGTGCCAGCAGCGTAGACGGGGATGGCAATCAGCCCCAGCATTTT. Its protein product is CASSVDGDGNQPQHF.

This clone showed up just a few times. The chain has TRBV5-1 and TRBJ2-7, with a tentative D call TRBD1 (5 bases). CDR3 size: 14 residues. CDR1 is SGHRS and CDR2 is YFSETQ in the germline V gene. Trimming cost V 0 bases and J 2 bases, with 9 bases left between them. CDR3 sequence reads: CASSLGGLAYEQYF. CDR3 in DNA: TGCGCCAGCAGCTTGGGGGGCCTCGCCTACGAGCAGTACTTC.

The rearrangement links TRBV29-1 to TRBJ1-2, with 9 bases aligning to TRBD1. Germline V CDR1 and CDR2: SQVTM, ANQGSEA. The CDR3 length is 12 residues. Trimming at V came to 5 bases and at J to 7 bases, leaving 5 bases not matched to a gene. Here the CDR3 reads CSVRTGASGYTF. In DNA, the CDR3 is TGCAGCGTTCGGACAGGGGCAAGTGGCTACACCTTC.

This clone turned up a few times. This rearrangement joins TRBV30 to TRBJ1-2; 7 nucleotides align to TRBD1. Per germline, CDR1 GTSNPN and CDR2 SVGIG (reference sequence). After removal of 6 bases from V and 7 bases from J, the junction contained 8 bases not matched to a gene. There are 12 residues in the CDR3. CDR3 sequence (DNA): TGTGCCTGCCTAACAGGGGCGGCTGGCTACACCTTC. It yields the protein CACLTGAAGYTF.

This clone was detected a few times. The chain couples TRBV28 to TRBJ2-7; D ambiguous. This CDR3 region has 15 residues. Germline V gene lookup returns CDR1 MDHEN and CDR2 SYDVKM. V was clipped by 2 bases and J by 4 bases, with 15 bases between them. CDR3 DNA sequence: TGTGCCAGCAGTTTACGTCACGATGCAGTTTACGAGCAGTACTTC. This gives the protein CASSLRHDAVYEQYF.

The J gene is TRBJ1-2, the V gene TRBV4-1; D perhaps matches TRBD1 (6 bases). Deletions cut 1 base from V and 10 bases from J, with 16 bases between. CDR3 size: 14 residues. Germline V gene data show CDR1 as MGHRA and CDR2 as YSYEKL. CDR3 nucleotides: TGCGCCAGCAGCCAAGTATCTCCAGGGGATGTCTACACCTTC. It encodes CASSQVSPGDVYTF.

Here the CDR3 reads CSASLLVEQYF. The CDR3 DNA reads as TGCAGTGCTAGTCTACTTGTCGAGCAGTACTTC. The chain combines TRBV20-1 with TRBJ2-7; D ambiguous. Germline CDR1 and CDR2: DFQATT and SNEGSKA (reference sequence). The V gene lost 3 bases and the J gene lost 6 bases, with 9 bases spanning the gap. The CDR3 is 11 amino acids.

The chain combines TRBV13 with TRBJ1-2; D is possibly TRBD1 (5 bases). Trimming removed 3 bases at V and 0 bases at J, with 8 bases between. Germline V gene sequence: CDR1 PRHDT, CDR2 FYEKMQ (reference sequence). The CDR3 covers 14 residues. CDR3 amino acids: CASSFTGANYGYTF. Written as DNA, the CDR3 is TGTGCCAGCAGCTTCACAGGAGCTAACTATGGCTACACCTTC.

V gene TRBV5-1 combines with J gene TRBJ2-3; perhaps TRBD1 as D (6 bases). V was clipped by 0 bases and J by 11 bases, with 13 bases between them. The CDR3 consists of 13 residues. Germline loops: CDR1 SGHRS, CDR2 YFSETQ. As DNA, the CDR3 is TGCGCCAGCAGCTTGGTAGGGGGAGAGTGGCAGTATTTT. This codes for CASSLVGGEWQYF.

The chain combines TRBV5-5 with TRBJ2-5; 9 nucleotides align to TRBD2. The V gene's germline CDR1 is SGHKS and CDR2 YYEKEE (reference sequence). The length of the CDR3 is 15 residues. V shed 4 bases, J shed 3 bases, and the junction held 7 bases outside the gene matches. The CDR3 sequence is CASSPPLAGKETQYF. Written as DNA, the CDR3 is TGTGCCAGCAGCCCTCCCCTAGCGGGGAAAGAGACCCAGTACTTC.

V usage is TRBV4-1 and J usage is TRBJ2-1, with TRBD2 matching 11 bases. This CDR3 has 16 amino acids. J lost 4 bases, V lost 4 bases, and 6 bases had no gene match. The germline V gene has CDR1 MGHRA and CDR2 YSYEKL. The CDR3 DNA reads as TGCGCCAGCAGCCTGTGGACTAGCGGGTATTACAATGAGCAGTTCTTC. Its translation: CASSLWTSGYYNEQFF.

This clone appeared a few times. V gene TRBV5-1 combines with J gene TRBJ1-2, with D perhaps TRBD1 (6 bases). Trimming removed 3 bases at V and 8 bases at J, with 20 bases between. The CDR3 sequence is 15 residues long. CDR1 SGHRS and CDR2 YFSETQ come from the germline V gene. The CDR3, as DNA: TGCGCCAGCAGCTCGATACCCGGGACAAACGCAGGCTACACCTTC. The encoded protein is CASSSIPGTNAGYTF.

The chain links TRBV6-1 to TRBJ1-1; 7 nucleotides match TRBD1. V lost 5 bases to trimming and J lost 1 base; unmatched junction nucleotides: 7. The CDR3 extends over 15 amino acids. Germline V lookup: CDR1 MNHNS, CDR2 SASEGT. DNA for the CDR3: TGTGCCAGCAGTAAACCGCAGGGGGAGAACACTGAAGCTTTCTTT. Translated, it gives CASSKPQGENTEAFF.

This clone was detected a few times. V is TRBV6-6 and J is TRBJ1-5, with D possibly matching TRBD1 (6 bases). Germline CDR1 MNHNY, CDR2 SVGAGI (reference sequence). CDR3 length equals 13 residues. V was clipped by 6 bases and J by 4 bases, with 10 bases between them. The CDR3 nucleotides are TGTGCCAGCAGCTTACAGGGAAATCAGCCCCAGCATTTT. Translating it yields CASSLQGNQPQHF.

The V and J genes are TRBV27 and TRBJ2-2, with 10 bases lining up with TRBD2. V shed 6 bases and J 5 bases; nucleotides not matched to a gene: 9. The CDR3 runs to 16 residues. Germline CDR1 and CDR2: MNHEY and SMNVEV (reference sequence). The CDR3 loop is CASSPSSGRRTGELFF. In nucleotides, the CDR3 is TGTGCCAGCAGCCCTTCTAGCGGGAGAAGGACCGGGGAGCTGTTTTTT.

The CDR3 bases are TGTGCCAGCATTGGCCGGGGGGGACCCAAAAACATTCAGTACTTC. Protein sequence: CASIGRGGPKNIQYF. V usage is TRBV5-6 and J usage is TRBJ2-4, with 8 bases matching TRBD2. CDR3 length: 15 amino acids. Germline V gives CDR1 SGHDT, CDR2 YYEEEE. V was pared by 6 bases and J by 2 bases, with 7 bases of the junction left unmatched.

The chain combines TRBV15 with TRBJ2-5, with 7 bases aligning to TRBD2. V shed 4 bases and J 7 bases; nucleotides not matched to a gene: 9. The CDR3 runs to 14 residues. Germline loops: CDR1 LNHNV, CDR2 YYDKDF (reference sequence). Here the CDR3 reads CATSKPSGDGTQYF. Written as DNA, the CDR3 is TGTGCCACCAGCAAACCAAGCGGGGACGGGACCCAGTACTTC.

The V and J genes are TRBV7-8 and TRBJ1-5, with D unresolved. Germline CDR1 SGHVS, CDR2 FQNEAQ. V was trimmed by 2 bases and J by 0 bases, leaving 11 bases between them. This CDR3 is 16 amino acids long. As DNA, the CDR3 is TGTGCCAGCAGCTTAAACCGCACTTATAGCAATCAGCCCCAGCATTTT. Protein: CASSLNRTYSNQPQHF.

The chain joins TRBV5-7 to TRBJ1-4, with a weak D call TRBD1 (6 bases). TRBV5-7 is reported as an ORF; its role is uncertain. V was cut by 5 bases and J by 2 bases, with 25 bases left in between. The CDR3 sequence is 19 residues long. CDR3 nucleotide sequence: TGTGCCAGCAGTACGACTCAGGGGAAACTGCGCTACACTAATGAAAAACTGTTTTTT. Translation gives CASSTTQGKLRYTNEKLFF.